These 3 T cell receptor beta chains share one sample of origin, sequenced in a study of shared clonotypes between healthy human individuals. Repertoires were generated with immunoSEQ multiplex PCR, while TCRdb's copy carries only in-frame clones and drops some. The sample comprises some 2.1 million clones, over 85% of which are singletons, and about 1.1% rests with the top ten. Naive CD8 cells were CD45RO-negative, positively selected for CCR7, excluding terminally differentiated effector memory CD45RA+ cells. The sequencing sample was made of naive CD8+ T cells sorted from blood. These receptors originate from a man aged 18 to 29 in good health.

In DNA, the CDR3 is TGTGCCATCATTCGGACAGGGCCAAACATTCAGTACTTC. Protein sequence: CAIIRTGPNIQYF. The rearrangement links TRBV10-3 to TRBJ2-4; 8 bases map to TRBD1. Germline CDR1 ENHRY, CDR2 SYGVKD. This CDR3 is built from 13 residues. The ends lost 7 bases at V and 6 bases at J; junction bases unmatched: 5.

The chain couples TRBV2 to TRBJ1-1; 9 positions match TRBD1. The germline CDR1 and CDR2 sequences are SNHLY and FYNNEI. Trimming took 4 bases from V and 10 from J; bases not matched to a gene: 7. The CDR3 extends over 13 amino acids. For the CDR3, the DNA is TGTGCCAGCAGTGGGGACGGACAGGGGCTAGCTTTCTTT. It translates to CASSGDGQGLAFF.

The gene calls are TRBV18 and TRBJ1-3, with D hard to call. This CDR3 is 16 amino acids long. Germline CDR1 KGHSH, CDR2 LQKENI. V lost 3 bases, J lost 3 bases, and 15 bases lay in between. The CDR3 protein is CASSPNPGFSGNTIYF. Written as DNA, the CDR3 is TGTGCCAGCTCACCGAATCCGGGTTTCAGTGGAAACACCATATATTTT.